Following are 15 T cell receptor beta chains from one sample sequenced in a study of memory CD4+ T cells and cytomegalovirus serostatus. Data came from immunoSEQ multiplex PCR; TCRdb stores just in-frame clones and leaves some out. The table records tens of thousands of clones, approximately 77% of them present only once. The sort gate was single viable CD3+CD4+CD8-CD45RO+ cells for memory CD4+ T cells. Sequencing was carried out using memory CD4+ T cells from blood. The receptors stem from an adult in good health and CMV-seronegative. Some clones in this sample may be carry-over from other donors' samples.

The chain recombines TRBV25-1 with TRBJ2-3; 12 bases line up with TRBD2. CDR3 length: 16 residues. J was trimmed by 6 bases and V by 3 bases; bases with no gene match: 7. Germline loops: CDR1 MGHDK, CDR2 SYGVNS. The CDR3 is CASSDRTSGVRDTQYF. The DNA for the CDR3 is TGTGCCAGCAGTGACCGGACTAGCGGGGTTCGCGATACGCAGTATTTT.

V gene TRBV7-9 combines with J gene TRBJ2-2; possibly TRBD2 for D (6 bases). This CDR3 is 15 amino acids long. V was shortened by 5 bases and J by 2 bases, with 12 bases between the two germline ends. Germline V gene lookup returns CDR1 SEHNR and CDR2 FQNEAQ (reference sequence). CDR3 nucleotide sequence: TGTGCCAGCAGCCCGGGGGACGGAAACACCGGGGAGCTGTTTTTT. Translating gives CASSPGDGNTGELFF. The entire variable domain, with the rest obtained from reference TRBV7-9 and TRBJ2-2, is as follows: DTGVSQNPRHKITKRGQNVTFRCDPISEHNRLYWYRQTLGQGPEFLTYFQNEAQLEKSRLLSDRFSAERPKGSFSTLEIQRTEQGDSAMYLCASSPGDGNTGELFFGEGSRLTVL.

This rearrangement joins TRBV27 to TRBJ1-1; TRBD1 matches 9 bases. Germline V lookup: CDR1 MNHEY, CDR2 SMNVEV (reference sequence). The CDR3 is 16 residues long. V lost 2 bases, J lost 3 bases, and 7 bases stayed unmatched. The CDR3 DNA sequence: TGTGCCAGCAGTTTAGACAGGGGGAAAGCCTACACTGAAGCTTTCTTT. This gives the protein CASSLDRGKAYTEAFF.

The table lists this clone with a few counts. The CDR3 loop is CASSLEGVDGYTF. In nucleotides, the CDR3 is TGTGCCAGCAGTCTCGAGGGGGTGGATGGCTACACCTTC. The chain combines TRBV2 with TRBJ1-2; TRBD1 is a possible D gene (6 bases). Germline V CDR1 and CDR2: SNHLY, FYNNEI. The V end was cut by 5 bases, the J end by 6 bases, with 13 bases between. CDR3 size: 13 residues.

The chain combines TRBV5-4 with TRBJ2-1; 12 bases line up with TRBD1. The CDR3 length is 17 residues. Germline V CDR1 and CDR2: SGHNT, YYREEE (reference sequence). V lost 3 bases and J lost 2; bases outside the gene matches: 6. Here the CDR3 reads CASSSGQGAKTYNEQFF. The DNA for the CDR3 is TGTGCCAGCAGCTCGGGACAGGGGGCGAAAACCTACAATGAGCAGTTCTTC.

The chain employs TRBV27 and TRBJ1-4; D is undetermined. V was cut by 0 bases and J by 8 bases, with 13 bases left in between. The CDR3 runs to 15 residues. Germline CDR1 is MNHEY and CDR2 is SMNVEV (reference sequence). Here the CDR3 reads CASSLSGRDGEKLFF. CDR3 DNA sequence: TGTGCCAGCAGTTTATCAGGTCGGGATGGGGAAAAACTGTTTTTT.

V and J are TRBV11-2 and TRBJ2-2; 12 bases line up with TRBD2. Germline assignment: CDR1 SGHAT and CDR2 FQNNGV. CDR3 size: 16 residues. V lost 5 bases, J lost 4 bases, and 5 bases stayed unmatched. In DNA form, the CDR3 reads TGTGCCAGCAGCGCGGGACTAGCGGGTCTCACCGGGGAGCTGTTTTTT. Encoded protein: CASSAGLAGLTGELFF. Together with reference TRBV11-2 and TRBJ2-2, the CDR3 gives the full variable domain: EAGVAQSPRYKIIEKRQSVAFWCNPISGHATLYWYQQILGQGPKLLIQFQNNGVVDDSQLPKDRFSAERLKGVDSTLKIQPAKLEDSAVYLCASSAGLAGLTGELFFGEGSRLTVL.

The V and J genes are TRBV19 and TRBJ1-5, with 7 positions matching TRBD1. Losses at the gene ends were 5 bases for V and 4 bases for J; bases not matched to a gene: 11. The CDR3 spans 16 residues. CDR1 and CDR2 (germline): LNHDA, SQIVND (reference sequence). Here the CDR3 reads CASSPRQGLINQPQHF. CDR3 nucleotides: TGTGCCAGTAGTCCGAGACAGGGCCTGATTAATCAGCCCCAGCATTTT. Together with reference TRBV19 and TRBJ1-5, the CDR3 gives the full variable domain: DGGITQSPKYLFRKEGQNVTLSCEQNLNHDAMYWYRQDPGQGLRLIYYSQIVNDFQKGDIAEGYSVSREKKESFPLTVTSAQKNPTAFYLCASSPRQGLINQPQHFGDGTRLSIL.

The gene calls are TRBV27 and TRBJ1-1, with D uncertain. There are 14 residues in the CDR3. The germline CDR1 and CDR2 sequences are MNHEY and SMNVEV (reference sequence). V was shortened by 2 bases and J by 1 base, with 8 bases between the two germline ends. The CDR3 DNA reads as TGTGCCAGCAGTTTAACCAGGTGGAACACTGAAGCTTTCTTT. Protein sequence: CASSLTRWNTEAFF.

The CDR3 DNA is TGTGCCAGCAGCACCCCACAGGGGGCTGAAGCTTTCTTT. It yields the protein CASSTPQGAEAFF. The V gene is TRBV28, the J gene TRBJ1-1; 8 positions match TRBD1. Germline values: CDR1 MDHEN, CDR2 SYDVKM. V trimming: 6 bases; J trimming: 6 bases; junction bases outside the gene matches: 6. This CDR3 region has 13 residues.

This chain links TRBV5-4 with TRBJ1-3; tentative D call: TRBD1 (5 bases). The V end lost 3 bases, the J end lost 0 bases, and 13 bases lay between the germline ends. CDR1 is SGHNT, CDR2 YYREEE, per germline (reference sequence). The length of the CDR3 is 16 residues. This CDR3 reads CASSWEGRRSGNTIYF. The CDR3 DNA sequence: TGTGCCAGCAGCTGGGAGGGGCGCCGCTCTGGAAACACCATATATTTT.

This clone was seen many times. CDR3 coding DNA: TGTGCCAGCAGCTGGGACAGGGCGAACACTGAAGCTTTCTTT. This sequence encodes CASSWDRANTEAFF. This sequence joins TRBV7-9 and TRBJ1-1, with TRBD1 matching over 9 bases. This CDR3 has 14 amino acids. Germline CDR1 and CDR2: SEHNR and FQNEAQ (reference sequence). With V trimmed by 4 bases and J by 1 base, 1 base remained unmatched. Looking up the rest from reference TRBV7-9 and TRBJ1-1 gives the full variable domain: DTGVSQNPRHKITKRGQNVTFRCDPISEHNRLYWYRQTLGQGPEFLTYFQNEAQLEKSRLLSDRFSAERPKGSFSTLEIQRTEQGDSAMYLCASSWDRANTEAFFGQGTRLTVV.

This chain connects TRBV6-6 to TRBJ2-1, with D unresolved. CDR1 is MNHNY, CDR2 SVGAGI, per germline (reference sequence). The V end was cut by 7 bases, the J end by 7 bases, with 8 bases between. The CDR3 has 11 residues. The CDR3 bases are TGTGCCAGCACCCGGACGAATGAGCAGTTCTTC. It translates to CASTRTNEQFF.

This clone was seen once. V and J are TRBV6-5 and TRBJ1-1; perhaps TRBD1 as D (5 bases). The CDR3 runs to 15 residues. The V end was cut by 0 bases, the J end by 3 bases, with 11 bases between. Per the germline V gene, CDR1 is MNHEY and CDR2 is SVGAGI. The CDR3 sequence is CASSYSRVLHTEAFF. The CDR3 region has the DNA TGTGCCAGCAGTTACTCCAGGGTCCTACACACTGAAGCTTTCTTT.

The chain couples TRBV9 to TRBJ2-3; D is undetermined. CDR3 length: 15 residues. V dropped 4 bases and J dropped 2 bases, with 14 bases sitting between them. CDR1 is SGDLS and CDR2 is YYNGEE in the germline V gene. The CDR3 spells CASSPTMGHTDTQYF. DNA of the CDR3: TGTGCCAGCAGCCCCACTATGGGCCACACAGATACGCAGTATTTT.